One sample yielded the 18 T cell receptor beta chains listed below, sequenced in a study of cytomegalovirus exposure and HLA in healthy donors. It was with 60 Vbeta and 13 Jbeta primers that the PCR ran. The repertoire was sequenced with immunoSEQ multiplex PCR; TCRdb's copy has only in-frame clones and lacks some. This sample contains roughly 100,000 clones. The specimen sequenced was PBMCs. These receptors came from a man aged 35-49 years in good health and CMV-seronegative.

The rearrangement joins TRBV30 to TRBJ2-7; weak D call: TRBD1 (5 bases). The CDR3 has 13 amino acids. Per the germline V gene, CDR1 is GTSNPN and CDR2 is SVGIG (reference sequence). Trimming took off 4 bases at V and 6 bases at J, with 16 bases between the two ends. In DNA form, the CDR3 reads TGTGCCTGGAAAGGCAAGGCAGGGTCCGAGCAGTACTTC. It yields the protein CAWKGKAGSEQYF.

CDR3 DNA: TGTGCCAGCACCCGGGAGCCTATGAACACTGAAGCTTTCTTT. Protein sequence: CASTREPMNTEAFF. V usage is TRBV6-6 and J usage is TRBJ1-1; D not resolved. This CDR3 has 14 amino acids. Trimming took 7 bases from V and 0 from J, leaving 12 bases between them. CDR1 is MNHNY, CDR2 SVGAGI, per germline (reference sequence).

The CDR3 nucleotides are TGCGCCAGCAGCGAAGTTTTGACAGGAAATCAGCCCCAGCATTTT. Its protein product is CASSEVLTGNQPQHF. The chain couples TRBV4-3 to TRBJ1-5; weak D call: TRBD1 (6 bases). Germline V lookup: CDR1 LGHNA, CDR2 YSLEER. The CDR3 totals 15 residues. V lost 5 bases and J lost 4, with 15 bases in between.

The rearrangement joins TRBV2 to TRBJ2-7; 8 positions match TRBD1. Germline V lookup: CDR1 SNHLY, CDR2 FYNNEI. The CDR3 loop spans 16 amino acids. V shed 3 bases and J 3 bases; nucleotides not matched to a gene: 10. CDR3 region: CASSDIGQGAVYEQYF. The CDR3 DNA is TGTGCCAGCAGTGATATCGGGCAGGGGGCCGTCTACGAGCAGTACTTC. Together with reference TRBV2 and TRBJ2-7, the CDR3 gives the full variable domain: EPEVTQTPSHQVTQMGQEVILRCVPISNHLYFYWYRQILGQKVEFLVSFYNNEISEKSEIFDDQFSVERPDGSNFTLKIRSTKLEDSAMYFCASSDIGQGAVYEQYFGPGTRLTVT.

The chain carries TRBV7-9 and TRBJ2-5, with no clear D. Germline CDR1 SEHNR, CDR2 FQNEAQ (reference sequence). This CDR3 contains 14 residues. Trimming removed 5 bases from V and 2 bases from J, with 12 bases in between. The CDR3 spells CASSPAQLQETQYF. The CDR3 DNA follows: TGTGCCAGCAGCCCCGCACAGTTACAAGAGACCCAGTACTTC.

The chain uses TRBV28 and TRBJ1-1; TRBD1 matches 7 bases. CDR3 length equals 14 residues. Per the germline V gene, CDR1 is MDHEN and CDR2 is SYDVKM. The V gene end was trimmed by 6 bases and the J gene end by 2 bases; junction bases not matched to a gene: 6. CDR3 in amino acids: CASSLGQFNTEAFF. The CDR3, as DNA: TGTGCCAGCAGCCTGGGACAGTTCAACACTGAAGCTTTCTTT. Complete variable domain (other parts from reference TRBV28 and TRBJ1-1): DVKVTQSSRYLVKRTGEKVFLECVQDMDHENMFWYRQDPGLGLRLIYFSYDVKMKEKGDIPEGYSVSREKKERFSLILESASTNQTSMYLCASSLGQFNTEAFFGQGTRLTVV.

A remark on this clone: This same CDR3 is encoded by further DNA sequences in the sample. J is TRBJ2-3 and V is TRBV5-4, with 7 bases aligning to TRBD2. Germline V lookup: CDR1 SGHNT, CDR2 YYREEE (reference sequence). The ends lost 1 base at V and 5 bases at J; junction bases unmatched: 7. The CDR3 has 15 residues. The CDR3: CASSLMGGTGDTQYF. In DNA form, the CDR3 reads TGTGCCAGCAGCTTGATGGGGGGGACCGGAGATACGCAGTATTTT. Complete variable domain (other parts from reference TRBV5-4 and TRBJ2-3): ETGVTQSPTHLIKTRGQQVTLRCSSQSGHNTVSWYQQALGQGPQFIFQYYREEENGRGNFPPRFSGLQFPNYSSELNVNALELDDSALYLCASSLMGGTGDTQYFGPGTRLTVL.

V gene TRBV30 combines with J gene TRBJ2-7, with 8 nucleotides matching TRBD1. This CDR3 is built from 12 residues. Germline V gene sequence: CDR1 GTSNPN, CDR2 SVGIG (reference sequence). V shed 6 bases and J 2 bases; nucleotides not matched to a gene: 3. CDR3 sequence: CACDRGPYEQYF. The CDR3 DNA sequence: TGTGCCTGTGACAGGGGTCCCTACGAGCAGTACTTC.

The V gene is TRBV9, the J gene TRBJ2-7; TRBD1 matches at 11 bases. V lost 3 bases to trimming and J lost 0 bases; unmatched junction nucleotides: 2. CDR1 SGDLS and CDR2 YYNGEE come from the germline V gene. The CDR3 is 15 residues long. Here the CDR3 reads CASSGDRGGSYEQYF. The CDR3 DNA reads as TGTGCCAGCAGCGGGGACAGGGGGGGCTCCTACGAGCAGTACTTC.

The chain is built from TRBV14 and TRBJ1-2, with 7 bases that match TRBD1. The CDR3 runs to 16 residues. From germline, CDR1 is SGHDN and CDR2 FVKESK. Trimming cost V 0 bases and J 1 base; bases outside gene matches: 5. The CDR3: CASSQDRRDSNYGYTF. CDR3 coding DNA: TGTGCCAGCAGCCAAGATCGGCGGGACAGTAACTATGGCTACACCTTC.

The rearrangement uses TRBV11-2 and TRBJ2-5, with TRBD2 matching 8 bases. Per germline, CDR1 SGHAT and CDR2 FQNNGV. V lost 4 bases to trimming and J lost 3 bases; unmatched junction nucleotides: 7. This CDR3 is 15 amino acids long. CDR3 loop: CASSSGTRNKETQYF. The CDR3 bases are TGTGCCAGCAGCTCAGGGACTAGAAACAAAGAGACCCAGTACTTC.

V and J are TRBV13 and TRBJ2-2, with 8 positions matching TRBD1. This CDR3 contains 17 residues. J was trimmed by 2 bases and V by 2 bases; bases with no gene match: 7. CDR1 and CDR2 from the germline V gene are PRHDT and FYEKMQ (reference sequence). CDR3 DNA: TGTGCCAGCAGCTTATTCAGGGGGCATGGTAACACCGGGGAGCTGTTTTTT. Amino acid sequence: CASSLFRGHGNTGELFF. Full variable domain (missing parts from reference TRBV13 and TRBJ2-2): AAGVIQSPRHLIKEKRETATLKCYPIPRHDTVYWYQQGPGQDPQFLISFYEKMQSDKGSIPDRFSAQQFSDYHSELNMSSLELGDSALYFCASSLFRGHGNTGELFFGEGSRLTVL.

In DNA form, the CDR3 reads TGTGCCACGGGGGGGCCTAGCACAGATACGCAGTATTTT. Translation: CATGGPSTDTQYF. This chain joins TRBV6-4 and TRBJ2-3; TRBD2 agrees at 8 bases. Germline V gives CDR1 MRHNA, CDR2 SNTAGT. This CDR3 has 13 residues. V was clipped by 10 bases and J by 0 bases; unmatched bases: 3.

V gene TRBV7-8 combines with J gene TRBJ2-5; TRBD2 might be the D (6 bases). V gave up 5 bases and J gave up 5 bases, with 21 bases separating them. CDR3 length: 16 amino acids. CDR1 SGHVS and CDR2 FQNEAQ come from the germline V gene. As DNA, the CDR3 is TGTGCCAGCAGCCCGCGGGACTTAGCAACCGTCGAGACCCAGTACTTC. As protein: CASSPRDLATVETQYF.

This chain joins TRBV11-2 and TRBJ2-7; a possible D gene is TRBD1 (5 bases). V lost 3 bases and J 7 bases, leaving 16 bases between the germline ends. Germline V CDR1 and CDR2: SGHAT, FQNNGV. CDR3 length: 14 amino acids. CDR3 in amino acids: CASSFGGAEGEQYF. Written as DNA, the CDR3 is TGTGCCAGCAGCTTTGGTGGGGCCGAAGGTGAGCAGTACTTC. The full variable domain, its missing parts supplied by reference TRBV11-2 and TRBJ2-7, is EAGVAQSPRYKIIEKRQSVAFWCNPISGHATLYWYQQILGQGPKLLIQFQNNGVVDDSQLPKDRFSAERLKGVDSTLKIQPAKLEDSAVYLCASSFGGAEGEQYFGPGTRLTVT.

V usage is TRBV7-9 and J usage is TRBJ1-4; 7 bases match TRBD1. Losses at the gene ends were 1 base for V and 5 bases for J; bases not matched to a gene: 10. This CDR3 is built from 17 residues. CDR1 is SEHNR, CDR2 FQNEAQ, per germline (reference sequence). This chain's CDR3 is CASSLVPVAGGNEKLFF. For the CDR3, the DNA is TGTGCCAGCAGCTTAGTCCCGGTGGCAGGGGGAAATGAAAAACTGTTTTTT. Based on the CDR3 plus reference TRBV7-9 and TRBJ1-4, the full variable domain is DTGVSQNPRHKITKRGQNVTFRCDPISEHNRLYWYRQTLGQGPEFLTYFQNEAQLEKSRLLSDRFSAERPKGSFSTLEIQRTEQGDSAMYLCASSLVPVAGGNEKLFFGSGTQLSVL.

The chain uses TRBV7-9 and TRBJ2-2; maybe TRBD1 (6 bases). This CDR3 is built from 14 residues. Trimming took 5 bases from V and 6 from J, leaving 13 bases between them. Per the germline V gene, CDR1 is SEHNR and CDR2 is FQNEAQ (reference sequence). CDR3 region: CASSTDSLPGELFF. In DNA form, the CDR3 reads TGTGCCAGCAGCACGGACAGCCTCCCCGGGGAGCTGTTTTTT.

The chain has TRBV5-5 and TRBJ1-1; D is unclear. With 2 bases removed from V and 2 bases from J, the gap between germline ends came to 10 bases. Germline CDR1 SGHKS, CDR2 YYEKEE (reference sequence). This CDR3 has 14 residues. The CDR3 spells CASSLGLFNTEAFF. The CDR3 nucleotides are TGTGCCAGCAGCTTAGGACTGTTCAACACTGAAGCTTTCTTT.